This TCR beta chain comes out of a study of OX40 agonist ivuxolimab in advanced cancers. Study conclusions and caveats: Expanded clones were, on average, more numerous among CD8+ T cells than CD4+.

With respect to this clone: Antigen unknown.

Data came from immunoSEQ multiplex PCR; TCRdb stores just in-frame clones and leaves some out. The data show over 70,000 clones, with about 90% seen just once and 11% held by the top ten. The investigators sampled blood at baseline, at cycle 4 day 1, and at cycle 7 day 1. The input for sequencing was CD4+ or CD8+ T cells sorted from blood, taken in a trial of the OX40 agonist ivuxolimab. This receptor was identified in an adult with an advanced solid tumor such as melanoma, head and neck, liver or kidney cancer.

In nucleotides, the CDR3 is TGTGCCAGCAGTGAATGGAGCAATCAGCCCCAGCATTTT. This translates into CASSEWSNQPQHF. The rearrangement uses TRBV2 and TRBJ1-5; D not certain. The V and J ends lost 2 bases and 1 base respectively, with 3 bases between them. CDR3 length equals 13 residues. Germline V CDR1 and CDR2: SNHLY, FYNNEI.